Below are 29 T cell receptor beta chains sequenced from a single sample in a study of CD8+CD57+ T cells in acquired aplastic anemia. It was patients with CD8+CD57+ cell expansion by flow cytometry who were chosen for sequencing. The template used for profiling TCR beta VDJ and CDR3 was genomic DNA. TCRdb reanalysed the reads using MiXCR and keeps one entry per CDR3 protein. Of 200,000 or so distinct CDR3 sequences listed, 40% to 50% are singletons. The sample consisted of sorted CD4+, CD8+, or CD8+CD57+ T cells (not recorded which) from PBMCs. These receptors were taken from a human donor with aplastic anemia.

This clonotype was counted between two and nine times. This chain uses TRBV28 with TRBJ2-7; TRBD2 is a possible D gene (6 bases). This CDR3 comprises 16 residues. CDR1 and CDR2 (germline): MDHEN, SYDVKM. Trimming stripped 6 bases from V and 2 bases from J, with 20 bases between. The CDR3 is CASSRILRRATYEQYF. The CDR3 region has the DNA TGTGCCAGCAGCAGAATACTGAGGAGGGCTACCTACGAGCAGTACTTC.

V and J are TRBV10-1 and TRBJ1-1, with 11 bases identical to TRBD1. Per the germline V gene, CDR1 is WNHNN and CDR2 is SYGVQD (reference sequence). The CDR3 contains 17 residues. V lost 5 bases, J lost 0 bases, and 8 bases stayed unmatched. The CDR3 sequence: CASSPDRGRLMNTEAFF. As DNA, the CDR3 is TGCGCCAGCAGTCCGGACAGGGGGCGGCTCATGAACACTGAAGCTTTCTTT.

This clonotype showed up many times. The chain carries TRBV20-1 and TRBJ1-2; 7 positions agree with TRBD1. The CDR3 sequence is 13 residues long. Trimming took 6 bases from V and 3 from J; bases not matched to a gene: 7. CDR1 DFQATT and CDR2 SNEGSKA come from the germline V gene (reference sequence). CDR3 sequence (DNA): TGCAGTGCAACGACAGGGAACCACTATGGCTACACCTTC. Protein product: CSATTGNHYGYTF.

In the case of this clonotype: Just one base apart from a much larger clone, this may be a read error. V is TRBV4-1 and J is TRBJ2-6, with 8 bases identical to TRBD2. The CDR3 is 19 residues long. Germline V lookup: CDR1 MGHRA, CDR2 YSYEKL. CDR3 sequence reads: CASGQDAGGIVSRANVLTF. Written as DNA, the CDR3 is TGCGCCAGCGGCCAAGATGCGGGGGGCATCGTTTCTCGGGCCAACGTCCTGACTTTC.

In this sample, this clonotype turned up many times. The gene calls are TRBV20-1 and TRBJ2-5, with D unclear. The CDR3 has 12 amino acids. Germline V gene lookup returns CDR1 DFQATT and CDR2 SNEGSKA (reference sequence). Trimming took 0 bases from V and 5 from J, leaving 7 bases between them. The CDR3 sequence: CSARDLRETQYF. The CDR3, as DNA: TGCAGTGCTAGAGATCTTAGGGAGACCCAGTACTTC.

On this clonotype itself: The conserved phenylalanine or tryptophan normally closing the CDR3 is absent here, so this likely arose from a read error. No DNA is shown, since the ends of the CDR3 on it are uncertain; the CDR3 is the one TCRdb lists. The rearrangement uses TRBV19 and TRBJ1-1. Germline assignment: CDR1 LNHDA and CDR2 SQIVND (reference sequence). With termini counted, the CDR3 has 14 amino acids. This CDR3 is CASSFLRSSTEAYS.

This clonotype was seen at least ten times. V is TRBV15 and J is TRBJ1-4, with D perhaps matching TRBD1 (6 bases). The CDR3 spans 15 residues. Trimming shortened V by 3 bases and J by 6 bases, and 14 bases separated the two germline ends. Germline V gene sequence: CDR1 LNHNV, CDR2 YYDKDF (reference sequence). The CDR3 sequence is CATSRGGQRDEKLFF. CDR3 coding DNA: TGTGCCACCAGCAGGGGGGGGCAGAGAGATGAAAAACTGTTTTTT.

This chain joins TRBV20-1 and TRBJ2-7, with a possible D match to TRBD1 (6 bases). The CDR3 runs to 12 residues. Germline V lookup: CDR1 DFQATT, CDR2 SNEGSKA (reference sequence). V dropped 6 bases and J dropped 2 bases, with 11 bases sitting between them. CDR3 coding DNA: TGCAGTGCAAGGGACAAAGCCTACGAGCAGTACTTC. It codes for CSARDKAYEQYF.

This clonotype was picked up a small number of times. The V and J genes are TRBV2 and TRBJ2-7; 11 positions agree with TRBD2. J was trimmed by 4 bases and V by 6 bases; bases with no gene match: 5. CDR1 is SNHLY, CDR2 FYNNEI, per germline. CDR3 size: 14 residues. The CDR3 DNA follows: TGTGCCAGCAGCTGGACTAGCGGGTCTTACGAGCAGTACTTC. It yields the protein CASSWTSGSYEQYF.

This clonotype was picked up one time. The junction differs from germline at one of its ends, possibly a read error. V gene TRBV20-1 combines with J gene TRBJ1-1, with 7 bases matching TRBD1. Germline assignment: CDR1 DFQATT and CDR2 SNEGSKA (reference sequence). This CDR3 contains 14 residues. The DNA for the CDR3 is TGCGGTGCTCGACAGGGTGGTGGGAACACTGAAGCTTTCTTT. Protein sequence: CGARQGGGNTEAFF.

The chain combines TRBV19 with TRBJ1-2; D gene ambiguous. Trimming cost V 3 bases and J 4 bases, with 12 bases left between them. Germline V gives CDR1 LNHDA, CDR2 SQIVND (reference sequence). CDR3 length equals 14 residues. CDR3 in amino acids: CASSIPGILYGYTF. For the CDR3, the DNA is TGTGCCAGTAGTATCCCAGGAATACTCTATGGCTACACCTTC.

CDR3 in amino acids: CASRGFPSTDTQYF. The CDR3 coding sequence is TGTGCCAGCAGAGGATTTCCTAGCACAGATACGCAGTATTTT. This rearrangement joins TRBV11-1 to TRBJ2-3; D gene uncertain. Germline-derived CDR1 and CDR2 are SGHAT and FQDESV (reference sequence). The V and J ends lost 6 bases and 0 bases respectively, with 10 bases between them. The CDR3 is 14 amino acids.

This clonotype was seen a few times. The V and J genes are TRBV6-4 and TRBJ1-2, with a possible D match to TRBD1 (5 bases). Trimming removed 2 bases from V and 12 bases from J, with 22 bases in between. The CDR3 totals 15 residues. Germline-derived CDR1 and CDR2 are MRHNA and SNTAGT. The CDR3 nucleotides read TGTGCCAGCAGTGACCCCGCCCCTTCCAGGGACGAGGACACCTTC. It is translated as CASSDPAPSRDEDTF.

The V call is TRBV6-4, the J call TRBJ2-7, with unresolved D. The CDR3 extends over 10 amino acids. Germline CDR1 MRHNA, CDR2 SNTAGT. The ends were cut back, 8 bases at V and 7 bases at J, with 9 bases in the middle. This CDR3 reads CASCREEQYF. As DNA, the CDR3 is TGTGCCAGCTGCCGTGAGGAGCAGTACTTC.

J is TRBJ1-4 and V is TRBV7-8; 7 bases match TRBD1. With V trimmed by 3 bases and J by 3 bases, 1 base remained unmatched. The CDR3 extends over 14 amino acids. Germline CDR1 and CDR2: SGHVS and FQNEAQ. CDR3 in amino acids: CASSLGTANEKLFF. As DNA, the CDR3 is TGTGCCAGCAGCTTGGGGACAGCTAATGAAAAACTGTTTTTT.

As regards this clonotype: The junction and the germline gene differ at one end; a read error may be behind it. CDR3 sequence reads: CASGEGQGQYEQYF. The CDR3 nucleotides are TGTGCCAGCGGTGAGGGACAGGGACAATACGAGCAGTACTTC. The V and J genes are TRBV25-1 and TRBJ2-7; TRBD1 matches 9 bases. This CDR3 is 14 amino acids long. Looked up from germline, CDR1 is MGHDK and CDR2 is SYGVNS.

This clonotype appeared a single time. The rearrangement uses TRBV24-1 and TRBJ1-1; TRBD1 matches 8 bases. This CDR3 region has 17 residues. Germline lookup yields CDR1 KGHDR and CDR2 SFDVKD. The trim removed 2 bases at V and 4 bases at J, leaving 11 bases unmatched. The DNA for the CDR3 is TGTGCCACCAGTGATTCCCAGACAGGGGTTGGGAGCACTGAAGCTTTCTTT. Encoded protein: CATSDSQTGVGSTEAFF.

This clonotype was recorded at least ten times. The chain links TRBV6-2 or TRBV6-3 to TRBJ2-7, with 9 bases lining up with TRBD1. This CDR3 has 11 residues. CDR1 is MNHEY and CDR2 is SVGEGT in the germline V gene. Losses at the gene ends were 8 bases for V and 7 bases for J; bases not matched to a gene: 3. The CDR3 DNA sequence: TGTGCCAGCGGACAGGGGAAAGAGCAGTACTTC. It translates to CASGQGKEQYF.

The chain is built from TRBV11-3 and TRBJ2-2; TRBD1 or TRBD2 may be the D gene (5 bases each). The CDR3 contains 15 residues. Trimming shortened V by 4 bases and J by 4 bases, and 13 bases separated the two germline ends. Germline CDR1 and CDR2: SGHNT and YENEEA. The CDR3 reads CASSSGARRTGELFF. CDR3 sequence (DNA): TGTGCCAGCAGCTCCGGGGCCCGCCGCACCGGGGAGCTGTTTTTT.

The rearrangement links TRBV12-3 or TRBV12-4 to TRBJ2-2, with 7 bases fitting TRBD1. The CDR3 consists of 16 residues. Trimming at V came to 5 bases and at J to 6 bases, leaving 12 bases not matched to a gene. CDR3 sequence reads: CASSAAGTVQPGELFF. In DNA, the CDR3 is TGTGCCAGCAGTGCTGCCGGGACAGTCCAACCCGGGGAGCTGTTTTTT.

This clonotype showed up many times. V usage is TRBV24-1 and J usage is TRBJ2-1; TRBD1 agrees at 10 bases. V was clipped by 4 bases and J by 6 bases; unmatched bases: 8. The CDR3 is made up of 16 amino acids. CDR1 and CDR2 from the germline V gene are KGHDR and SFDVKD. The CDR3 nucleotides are TGTGCCACCAGTGACGCCGGACAGGGGGTAGTCAATGAGCAGTTCTTC. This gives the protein CATSDAGQGVVNEQFF.

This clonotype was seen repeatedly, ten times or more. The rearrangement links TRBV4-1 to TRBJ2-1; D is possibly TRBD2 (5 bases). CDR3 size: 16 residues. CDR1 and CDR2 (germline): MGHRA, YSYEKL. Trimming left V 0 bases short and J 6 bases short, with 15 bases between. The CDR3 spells CASSQDGSGLANEQFF. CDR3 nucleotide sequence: TGCGCCAGCAGCCAAGATGGTTCGGGTCTAGCCAATGAGCAGTTCTTC.

The CDR3 region has the DNA TGTGCCAGCAGCGGAAACAGGGGGGACACTGAAGCTTTCTTT. This encodes CASSGNRGDTEAFF. The chain uses TRBV7-8 and TRBJ1-1, with TRBD1 matching 8 bases. J was trimmed by 3 bases and V by 5 bases; bases with no gene match: 5. Per the germline V gene, CDR1 is SGHVS and CDR2 is FQNEAQ. The CDR3 contains 14 residues.

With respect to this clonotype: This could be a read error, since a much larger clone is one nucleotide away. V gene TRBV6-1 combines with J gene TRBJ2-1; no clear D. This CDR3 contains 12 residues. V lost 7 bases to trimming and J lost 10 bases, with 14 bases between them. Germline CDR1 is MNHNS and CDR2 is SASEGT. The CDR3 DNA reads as TGTGCCAGCACTCCCACGCGGAAAGAGCAGTTCTTC. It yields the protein CASTPTRKEQFF.

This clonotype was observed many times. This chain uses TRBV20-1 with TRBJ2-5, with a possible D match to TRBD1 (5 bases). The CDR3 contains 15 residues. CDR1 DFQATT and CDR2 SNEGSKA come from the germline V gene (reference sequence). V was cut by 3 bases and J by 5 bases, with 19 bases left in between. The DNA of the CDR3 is TGCAGTGCTAGCCCTACAGGACACAGGTTTGAGACCCAGTACTTC. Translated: CSASPTGHRFETQYF.

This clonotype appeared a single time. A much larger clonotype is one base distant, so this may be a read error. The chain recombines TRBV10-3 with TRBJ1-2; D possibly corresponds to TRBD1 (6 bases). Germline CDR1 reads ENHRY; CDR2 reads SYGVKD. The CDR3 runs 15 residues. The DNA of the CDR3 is TGTGCCAGCAGTTATGGAGGGGGTCCTAACTATGGCTACACCTTC. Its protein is CASSYGGGPNYGYTF.

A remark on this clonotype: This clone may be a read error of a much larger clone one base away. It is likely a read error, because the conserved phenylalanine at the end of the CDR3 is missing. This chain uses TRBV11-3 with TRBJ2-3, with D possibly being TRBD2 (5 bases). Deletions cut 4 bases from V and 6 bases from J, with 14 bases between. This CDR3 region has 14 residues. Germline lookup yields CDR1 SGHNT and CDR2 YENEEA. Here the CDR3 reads CASSSSKERDTQYC. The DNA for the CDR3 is TGTGCCAGCAGCTCAAGCAAAGAGCGGGATACGCAGTATTGT.

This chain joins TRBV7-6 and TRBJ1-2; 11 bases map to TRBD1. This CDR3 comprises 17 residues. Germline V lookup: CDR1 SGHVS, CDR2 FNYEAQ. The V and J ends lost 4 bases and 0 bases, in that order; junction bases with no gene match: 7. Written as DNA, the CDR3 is TGTGCCAGCAGCTCGGACAGGGGGCGCGAAGCTAACTATGGCTACACCTTC. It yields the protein CASSSDRGREANYGYTF.

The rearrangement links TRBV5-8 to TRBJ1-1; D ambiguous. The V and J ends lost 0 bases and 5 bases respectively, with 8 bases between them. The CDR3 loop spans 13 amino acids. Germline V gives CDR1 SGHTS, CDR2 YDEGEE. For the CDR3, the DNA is TGTGCCAGCAGCTTGGTAAGGGAAACTGAAGCTTTCTTT. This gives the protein CASSLVRETEAFF.